This T cell receptor (beta chain) was observed in a study of tissue T cells after allogeneic stem cell transplantation. V gave up 5 bases and J gave up 5 bases; unmatched junction bases: 3. This CDR3 spans 14 amino acids. In germline, CDR1 is MNHDT, CDR2 YYDKIL. A remark on this clone: Germline and genes here are mouse. The read gets to within 1 residue of the CDR3 end, and the germline J gene fills in the rest.

Time point defined: mouse harvest day 7 after allogeneic transplant. The graft held 10^6 splenic CD5+ T cells and 10^7 T-cell-depleted bone marrow cells. Libraries were prepared by immunoSEQ multiplex PCR; TCRdb keeps only in-frame clonotypes and omits some of them. The table has just over 8,500 clones, less than 55% seen once. This chain uses TRBV17 with TRBJ2-2, with TRBD1 identical over 9 bases. Sequenced sample: skin. The sequence was collected from a female BALB/c mouse given C57BL/6 T cells with graft-versus-host disease after an allogeneic hematopoietic cell transplant. The sequenced part of the CDR3 DNA is TGTGCTAGCAGTGGGACAGGGAGGACCGGGCAGCTCTAC. It yields the protein CASSGTGRTGQLY. The full CDR3 protein reads CASSGTGRTGQLYF.